This is a list of T cell receptor beta chains from one sample in a study of shared clonotypes between healthy human individuals. Assay: immunoSEQ multiplex PCR; the TCRdb copy retains only in-frame clones and omits some. The sample lists 400,000 to 500,000 clones, 76% occurring once. Sequencing was carried out using PBMCs. Receptor source: a woman between 40 and 55 years old in good health. Some clones in this sample may be carry-over from other donors' samples. Both conserved end residues are part of each CDR3. The D gene is left open where the match is weak. Expanded clones get a size class; other rows say once, few or many, or leave the size out.

clone size: many
J gene: TRBJ1-5
V gene: TRBV18
D gene: TRBD1
CDR3 protein: CASSRSGQWTSNQPQHF
CDR3 DNA: TGTGCCAGCTCGCGATCGGGACAGTGGACTAGCAATCAGCCCCAGCATTTT

clone size: NA
J gene: TRBJ1-1
V gene: TRBV5-5
D gene: NA
CDR3 protein: CASSSRQNLNTEAFF
CDR3 DNA: TGTGCCAGCAGCTCGCGACAGAATTTGAACACTGAAGCTTTCTTT

clone size: NA
J gene: TRBJ1-3
V gene: TRBV7-2
D gene: NA
CDR3 protein: CANQGSGF
CDR3 DNA: TGTGCCAACCAGGGGTCCGGCTTT

clone size: NA
J gene: TRBJ2-5
V gene: TRBV27
D gene: TRBD1
CDR3 protein: CASSPRTGPQETQYF
CDR3 DNA: TGTGCCAGCAGCCCGCGGACAGGGCCACAGGAGACCCAGTACTTC

clone size: few
J gene: TRBJ2-7
V gene: TRBV6-1
D gene: NA
CDR3 protein: CASPGKRAYEQYF
CDR3 DNA: TGTGCCAGCCCAGGGAAGCGGGCTTACGAGCAGTACTTC

clone size: NA
J gene: TRBJ2-5
V gene: TRBV7-5
D gene: NA
CDR3 protein: CARSFPLDGQETQYF
CDR3 DNA: TGTGCCAGAAGCTTCCCCCTAGATGGTCAAGAGACCCAGTACTTC

clone size: NA
J gene: TRBJ2-2
V gene: TRBV27
D gene: NA
CDR3 protein: CASKVSNTGELFF
CDR3 DNA: TGTGCCAGCAAGGTCTCCAACACCGGGGAGCTGTTTTTT

clone size: NA
J gene: TRBJ1-4
V gene: TRBV15
D gene: NA
CDR3 protein: CATSRDRDSDEKLFF
CDR3 DNA: TGTGCCACCAGCAGAGATCGAGACAGCGATGAAAAACTGTTTTTT

clone size: NA
J gene: TRBJ2-1
V gene: TRBV11-2
D gene: TRBD1
CDR3 protein: CASSPDRGSFNEQFF
CDR3 DNA: TGTGCCAGCAGCCCCGACAGGGGTAGCTTCAATGAGCAGTTCTTC

clone size: NA
J gene: TRBJ2-1
V gene: TRBV25-1
D gene: NA
CDR3 protein: CASSESLAPNEQFF
CDR3 DNA: TGTGCCAGCAGTGAATCTCTAGCGCCCAATGAGCAGTTCTTC

clone size: few
J gene: TRBJ2-2
V gene: TRBV18
D gene: NA
CDR3 protein: CASSPRTMNTGELFF
CDR3 DNA: TGTGCCAGCTCACCGCGGACTATGAACACCGGGGAGCTGTTTTTT

clone size: NA
J gene: TRBJ2-7
V gene: TRBV2
D gene: TRBD2
CDR3 protein: CATDPSGRGYEQYF
CDR3 DNA: TGTGCCACCGACCCTAGCGGGAGGGGCTACGAGCAGTACTTC

clone size: few
J gene: TRBJ2-7
V gene: TRBV7-9
D gene: NA
CDR3 protein: CASSLAGSSYEQYF
CDR3 DNA: TGTGCCAGCAGCTTAGCAGGAAGCTCCTACGAGCAGTACTTC

clone size: many
J gene: TRBJ2-7
V gene: TRBV7-9
D gene: TRBD2
CDR3 protein: CASSPRTSGNEQYF
CDR3 DNA: TGTGCCAGCAGCCCCCGGACTAGCGGAAACGAGCAGTACTTC

clone size: once
J gene: TRBJ2-3
V gene: TRBV29-1
D gene: NA
CDR3 protein: CSVGETTDTQYF
CDR3 DNA: TGCAGCGTTGGGGAGACCACAGATACGCAGTATTTT

clone size: NA
J gene: TRBJ2-5
V gene: TRBV4-1
D gene: NA
CDR3 protein: CASSQKKGGKTQYF
CDR3 DNA: TGCGCCAGCAGCCAAAAAAAGGGGGGCAAGACCCAGTACTTC

clone size: NA
J gene: TRBJ2-7
V gene: TRBV7-2
D gene: TRBD1
CDR3 protein: CASSLAPSPGQGREQYF
CDR3 DNA: TGTGCCAGCAGCTTAGCGCCCTCACCGGGACAGGGACGCGAGCAGTACTTC

clone size: NA
J gene: TRBJ2-7
V gene: TRBV5-1
D gene: NA
CDR3 protein: CASSLASWSSYEQYF
CDR3 DNA: TGCGCCAGCAGCTTGGCCTCGTGGAGCTCCTACGAGCAGTACTTC

clone size: NA
J gene: TRBJ2-2
V gene: TRBV5-1
D gene: NA
CDR3 protein: CASSFPDRELFF
CDR3 DNA: TGCGCCAGCAGCTTTCCAGACAGGGAGCTGTTTTTT

clone size: NA
J gene: TRBJ2-1
V gene: TRBV7-6
D gene: TRBD2
CDR3 protein: CASRRLAGGYNEQFF
CDR3 DNA: TGTGCCAGCAGACGATTAGCGGGAGGGTACAATGAGCAGTTCTTC

clone size: NA
J gene: TRBJ1-3
V gene: TRBV7-2
D gene: NA
CDR3 protein: CASSLMPGNTIYF
CDR3 DNA: TGTGCCAGCAGCTTGATGCCTGGAAACACCATATATTTT

clone size: few
J gene: TRBJ1-2
V gene: TRBV4-3
D gene: NA
CDR3 protein: CASSQEADVHGYTF
CDR3 DNA: TGCGCCAGCAGCCAAGAAGCGGATGTCCATGGCTACACCTTC

clone size: NA
J gene: TRBJ2-7
V gene: TRBV11-2
D gene: NA
CDR3 protein: CASRPAGAYEQYF
CDR3 DNA: TGTGCCAGCAGGCCAGCTGGGGCCTACGAGCAGTACTTC

clone size: few
J gene: TRBJ1-1
V gene: TRBV5-4
D gene: TRBD1
CDR3 protein: CASSLVQGAGERPAFF
CDR3 DNA: TGTGCCAGCAGCTTGGTACAGGGGGCGGGAGAGAGGCCAGCTTTCTTT

clone size: NA
J gene: TRBJ2-7
V gene: TRBV7-8
D gene: TRBD1
CDR3 protein: CASSPTGSPYEQYF
CDR3 DNA: TGTGCCAGCAGCCCGACAGGGTCTCCCTACGAGCAGTACTTC

clone size: NA
J gene: TRBJ2-3
V gene: TRBV5-4
D gene: TRBD2
CDR3 protein: CASSLGLASDTQYF
CDR3 DNA: TGTGCCAGCAGCTTGGGACTAGCGTCAGATACGCAGTATTTT

clone size: few
J gene: TRBJ2-6
V gene: TRBV10-3
D gene: NA
CDR3 protein: CAISESRNRGLTF
CDR3 DNA: TGTGCCATCAGTGAGTCGCGGAACCGTGGCCTGACTTTC

clone size: NA
J gene: TRBJ2-7
V gene: TRBV7-2
D gene: TRBD1
CDR3 protein: CASSGPDRGLYEQYF
CDR3 DNA: TGTGCCAGCAGCGGCCCGGACAGGGGGCTTTACGAGCAGTACTTC

clone size: NA
J gene: TRBJ1-1
V gene: TRBV7-2
D gene: NA
CDR3 protein: CASSFESTAEAFF
CDR3 DNA: TGTGCCAGCAGCTTCGAATCGACCGCTGAAGCTTTCTTT

clone size: NA
J gene: TRBJ2-2
V gene: TRBV5-1
D gene: NA
CDR3 protein: CASSPAPGSNTGELFF
CDR3 DNA: TGCGCCAGCAGCCCGGCGCCCGGATCGAACACCGGGGAGCTGTTTTTT

clone size: NA
J gene: TRBJ2-7
V gene: TRBV14
D gene: NA
CDR3 protein: CASSLRDTYEQYF
CDR3 DNA: TGTGCCAGCAGCCTGCGGGACACCTACGAGCAGTACTTC

clone size: NA
J gene: TRBJ1-3
V gene: TRBV5-1
D gene: NA
CDR3 protein: CASSLAGGQFGNTIYF
CDR3 DNA: TGCGCCAGCAGCTTGGCGGGAGGGCAATTTGGAAACACCATATATTTT

clone size: NA
J gene: TRBJ2-2
V gene: TRBV27
D gene: NA
CDR3 protein: CASSFVELLNTGELFF
CDR3 DNA: TGTGCCAGCAGTTTCGTGGAGTTACTGAACACCGGGGAGCTGTTTTTT

clone size: NA
J gene: TRBJ1-2
V gene: TRBV7-9
D gene: TRBD1
CDR3 protein: CASSFEQGFYGYTF
CDR3 DNA: TGTGCCAGCAGCTTTGAACAGGGGTTTTATGGCTACACCTTC

clone size: once
J gene: TRBJ2-2
V gene: TRBV6-6
D gene: NA
CDR3 protein: CASSPPQTTGELFF
CDR3 DNA: TGTGCCAGCAGTCCGCCGCAGACCACCGGGGAGCTGTTTTTT

clone size: once
J gene: TRBJ2-1
V gene: TRBV6-4
D gene: NA
CDR3 protein: CASSISNNEQFF
CDR3 DNA: TGTGCCAGCAGCATTAGCAACAATGAGCAGTTCTTC

clone size: NA
J gene: TRBJ2-7
V gene: TRBV19
D gene: NA
CDR3 protein: CASSKQDFYEQYF
CDR3 DNA: TGTGCCAGTAGTAAACAGGACTTCTACGAGCAGTACTTC

clone size: once
J gene: TRBJ1-2
V gene: TRBV27
D gene: NA
CDR3 protein: CASSFGQGHYGYTF
CDR3 DNA: TGTGCCAGCAGTTTCGGGCAGGGTCATTATGGCTACACCTTC